Reported below is one T cell receptor (beta chain). What antigen it recognizes has not been identified. Base qualities are missing; no much larger clone stands one base away. Enrolling through a virtual design, the prospective study's participants ranged in age from roughly 18 to 90 years and lived across roughly 23 United States geographic areas. In the prospective study, cohorts were assigned on the basis of participant-reported clinical history obtained from a screening survey and a study questionnaire. A participant counted as exposed if, within 2 weeks of entering the study, that participant had been in contact with someone who had a PCR-confirmed or clinician-diagnosed COVID-19 case. In the prospective study, whole blood, serum and a nasopharyngeal or oropharyngeal swab were collected from each participant by mobile phlebotomists. Participants in the prospective study had the option to provide additional blood draws and questionnaires over a 2-month period. Blood samples from the prospective study were shipped frozen or at room temperature prior to DNA extraction.

The data were taken from a study of blood T cell repertoires in COVID-19 (TCRdb year 2020). Regarding the complete study: Samples from collaborators originated in the United States, Italy and Spain and spanned both the acute and convalescent phases of COVID-19. The material from the prospective study consisted of cDNA or gDNA derived from T cells, B-cell-depleted T cells, or PBMCs. The dataset comprised deeply sampled blood TCRbeta repertoires from subjects exposed to, actively infected with, or recovered from COVID-19. The repertoires were made available in a free public database intended to serve as a resource for research on the immune response to SARS-CoV-2. The samples were drawn from two sources: the first 160 participants of the ongoing ImmuneRACE study, and 1,000 to 1,500 subjects contributed by 6 global collaborators. Nearly every sample came with metadata listing a de-identified subject ID, COVID-19 status, age in years and sex. Where available, HLA class I and class II types were taken from metadata supplied by the sample provider and were not determined by assay-based typing.

General conclusions and limits of the study: The quantity of clinical and demographic metadata differed by source and by participant and was supplied without curation.

Per the germline V gene, SGHRS is the CDR1 and YFSETQ is the CDR2. There are 16 amino acids in the CDR3, from cysteine to phenylalanine inclusive. The sequence is cut down to CDR3 DNA, 48 bases in frame from base 1. V lost 4 bases and J lost 0 bases; the stretch between them is 11 bases long. TCRbeta CDR3 regions were amplified from genomic DNA using the immunoSEQ Assay, a bias-controlled multiplex PCR. The study's processing was this. Nucleated cell counts per sample were estimated from amplification of reference gene primers within the assay. To quantify the absolute abundance of each unique TCRbeta CDR3 rearrangement, sequence reads were collapsed and filtered. For each sample, productive Simpson clonality was calculated as the square root of Simpson's diversity index over productive rearrangements. TCRdb carries this immuneACCESS record with in-frame sequences only. Its versions omit some clonotypes, under half of them owing to an unresolved V gene in the studies checked, with the rest unexplained. That table furnishes V, J and clone size, whereas the DNA furnished D and trimming. For this sample the table gives fewer than 250,000 clones, of which about four fifths were detected only once. The ten top clones hold 3.6% of the sample.

What was sequenced was PBMCs or T cells enriched from blood (not recorded which). The source of this sequence is a woman aged 40 to 50 who had been exposed to COVID-19. In this chain, TRBV5-1 is recombined with TRBJ1-6, and possibly TRBD1, on 5 matching bases. CDR3 reads: CASSQGDFSYNSPLHF. The DNA sequence is given as TGCGCCAGCAGCCAAGGGGATTTCTCCTATAATTCACCCCTCCACTTT.